The clone carrying this TCR beta chain has at least ten counts. Its antigen is unknown. After 5'RACE with constant-segment primers, TCR alpha and TCR beta cDNA libraries carrying sample barcodes and UMIs were obtained. Using its own MiXCR run on the 5' RACE reads, TCRdb lists one record per CDR3 protein. The sample holds about 440,000 distinct CDR3 sequences, 15% to 20% seen once. The record originates from a study of T-cell memory formation after mild COVID-19. Study conclusions and caveats: Proof of SARS-CoV-2 specificity was absent for the second-wave clones that crested on day 37. Mostly located in CM and EM were contracting CD4+ clones, with contracting CD8+ clones located in EMRA. Memory sampled before infection contained some responding clones, suggesting cross-reactive memory joined.

CDR1 is SGDLS and CDR2 is YYNGEE in the germline V gene. The CDR3 extends over 13 amino acids. V was shortened by 4 bases and J by 4 bases, with 11 bases between the two germline ends. Sequencing was done on a sample of PBMCs or a T cell subset sorted from them (not recorded which). V usage is TRBV9 and J usage is TRBJ1-1, with D possibly matching TRBD1 (6 bases). This clonotype was sampled from an adult woman who had mild COVID-19 (a few samples of this study predate the infection). Cell type and time point are not known. The CDR3 protein is CASSPGVGTEAFF. For the CDR3, the DNA is TGTGCCAGCAGCCCAGGGGTTGGCACTGAAGCTTTCTTT.